The clone carrying this T cell receptor (beta chain) was seen a single time. Its antigen is undetermined. This sample stems from a study of post-analysis software for immune sequencing data. At the level of the study: There were relapsing-remitting, secondary progressive and progressive-relapsing multiple sclerosis among the disease courses included. General observations from the study: Same-batch samples co-clustered strongly by F measure. Significantly lower normalized Chao1 diversity was seen in multiple sclerosis patients than in controls.

The authors incorporated unique molecular identifiers into the TCR beta cDNA libraries. It was from roughly 1 to 10 million T cells that approximately 500,000 cDNA molecules came. TCRdb re-derived calls from the PCR reads in MiXCR, one entry per CDR3 protein. The table has 650,000 to 850,000 distinct CDR3 sequences, roughly 50% seen once; the top ten hold 4% to 5.5%. The clonotype comes from a girl aged 5-17 years with multiple sclerosis. Material for sequencing was blood.

CDR3 loop: CASNFVRGGRETQYF. The CDR3 region has the DNA TGTGCCAGCAATTTTGTACGGGGGGGCCGTGAGACCCAGTACTTC. J is TRBJ2-5 and V is TRBV5-5; 8 nucleotides align to TRBD2. The V gene end was trimmed by 6 bases and the J gene end by 5 bases; junction bases not matched to a gene: 12. Germline CDR1 is SGHKS and CDR2 is YYEKEE (reference sequence). The CDR3 has 15 amino acids.